This TCR beta chain derives from a study of immune evolution from preneoplasia to lung adenocarcinoma. Germline V gene lookup returns CDR1 SGHTA and CDR2 FQGNSA. V was shortened by 5 bases and J by 7 bases, with 15 bases between the two germline ends. The CDR3 is 14 residues long. Only in-frame clones appear in the TCRdb table, and some are missing; sequencing was by immunoSEQ multiplex PCR. The sample has 30,000 to 45,000 clones, roughly 68% seen once. This clonotype originated in a person between 55 and 69 years old with lung adenocarcinoma. Sequencing used FFPE invasive lung adenocarcinoma tissue. The chain has TRBV7-2 and TRBJ2-1; TRBD2 is a possible D gene (5 bases). The CDR3 sequence is CASSRGQDANEQFF. CDR3 in DNA: TGTGCCAGCAGCCGCGGGCAGGATGCTAATGAGCAGTTCTTC. Looking up the rest from reference TRBV7-2 and TRBJ2-1 gives the full variable domain: GAGVSQSPSNKVTEKGKDVELRCDPISGHTALYWYRQSLGQGLEFLIYFQGNSAPDKSGLPSDRFSAERTGGSVSTLTIQRTQQEDSAVYLCASSRGQDANEQFFGPGTRLTVL.